What follows are 24 T cell receptor beta chains derived from one specimen sequenced in a study of blood T cell repertoires in COVID-19. The method was immunoSEQ multiplex PCR; TCRdb's version includes in-frame clones alone and lacks a portion of them. The table lists over 200,000 clones, more than 85% of them singletons. The specimen was peripheral blood. The receptors stem from a man in his 60s with COVID-19, enrolled during active disease.

J is TRBJ1-3 and V is TRBV6-5; TRBD1 matches at 11 bases. Unmatched junction bases numbered 3, after V lost 4 bases and J lost 7 bases. The CDR3 totals 14 residues. Germline V CDR1 and CDR2: MNHEY, SVGAGI. The CDR3: CASSSDRGQNTIYF. CDR3 DNA sequence: TGTGCCAGCAGTTCGGACAGGGGGCAGAACACCATATATTTT.

V and J are TRBV7-9 and TRBJ2-2; 10 bases align to TRBD1. There are 15 residues in the CDR3. Germline-derived CDR1 and CDR2 are SEHNR and FQNEAQ (reference sequence). The junction had 5 bases not matched to a gene; V was cut back by 3 bases and J by 7 bases. CDR3 bases: TGTGCCAGCAGCTTCGGACAGGGGGAAGTCGGGGAGCTGTTTTTT. As protein: CASSFGQGEVGELFF.

The J gene is TRBJ2-5, the V gene TRBV18; TRBD1 might be the D (6 bases). Between the trimmed V and J ends, which lost 4 bases and 1 base, there was a span of 7 bases. CDR1 is KGHSH, CDR2 LQKENI, per germline. The CDR3 has 13 amino acids. CDR3 residues: CASSRTVQETQYF. DNA of the CDR3: TGTGCCAGCTCACGGACAGTCCAAGAGACCCAGTACTTC.

Only one count was recorded for this clone. This CDR3 reads CASSRPGLESYNEQFF. The CDR3 DNA reads TGTGCCAGCAGTCGGCCGGGACTAGAATCCTACAATGAGCAGTTCTTC. The V and J genes are TRBV5-4 and TRBJ2-1; 8 bases agree with TRBD2. With V trimmed by 5 bases and J by 1 base, 8 bases remained unmatched. This CDR3 is 16 amino acids long. Germline V gene lookup returns CDR1 SGHNT and CDR2 YYREEE (reference sequence).

This chain connects TRBV18 to TRBJ1-2; D is ambiguous. V was pared by 2 bases and J by 5 bases, with 9 bases between. Germline assignment: CDR1 KGHSH and CDR2 LQKENI. There are 13 residues in the CDR3. CDR3 sequence (DNA): TGTGCCAGCTCACCAGACGTGCGGTATGGCTACACCTTC. This gives the protein CASSPDVRYGYTF.

The rearrangement uses TRBV2 and TRBJ2-2; the match to TRBD2 covers 11 bases. CDR3 length: 20 residues. Per the germline V gene, CDR1 is SNHLY and CDR2 is FYNNEI. With 11 bases clipped from V and 5 bases from J, the junction kept 25 bases outside the gene matches. The CDR3 nucleotides read TGTGCCTCCGGGAGCCCCACCACAATAGCGGGGGGGCTGGGAACCGGGGAGCTGTTTTTT. This translates into CASGSPTTIAGGLGTGELFF.

This chain connects TRBV19 to TRBJ1-2, with D possibly being TRBD1 (6 bases). The CDR3 totals 14 residues. The V and J ends lost 10 bases and 0 bases respectively, with 15 bases between them. The germline gives CDR1 LNHDA, CDR2 SQIVND (reference sequence). Here the CDR3 reads CATRQDRPNYGYTF. CDR3 bases: TGTGCCACTAGACAGGACAGACCTAACTATGGCTACACCTTC.

Only one count was recorded for this clone. The rearrangement uses TRBV28 and TRBJ1-6, with 8 bases aligning to TRBD1. Germline lookup yields CDR1 MDHEN and CDR2 SYDVKM. V lost 4 bases to trimming and J lost 13 bases; unmatched junction nucleotides: 9. The CDR3 is 14 amino acids. The CDR3 nucleotides read TGTGCCAGCAGTTCCGGACAGGGCGAGATCCCCCTCCACTTT. Translated, it gives CASSSGQGEIPLHF.

V and J are TRBV24-1 and TRBJ2-2, with 8 bases fitting TRBD1. The V segment lost 0 bases and the J segment 4 bases; nucleotides outside the gene matches: 9. Germline V gene sequence: CDR1 KGHDR, CDR2 SFDVKD. The length of the CDR3 is 18 residues. The CDR3 DNA reads TGTGCCACCAGTGATTTGCCCGGGACAGGTCTCTCCACCGGGGAGCTGTTTTTT. As protein: CATSDLPGTGLSTGELFF.

V gene TRBV5-6 combines with J gene TRBJ2-1; D may be TRBD2 (6 bases). The CDR3 runs to 16 residues. Trimming pared 2 bases from V and 5 bases from J, leaving 17 bases between. Germline CDR1 SGHDT, CDR2 YYEEEE. This CDR3 reads CASSFLSGGSHNEQFF. The CDR3 region has the DNA TGTGCCAGCAGCTTTCTCAGTGGGGGGAGTCACAATGAGCAGTTCTTC.

The chain uses TRBV21-1 and TRBJ2-1; the table's D call, TRBD2, was not checked against the DNA. TRBV21-1 is classified as a pseudogene. The CDR3 runs 16 residues. The chain's CDR3 is CASTPSRREGLERQFF. DNA of the CDR3: TGTGCCAGCACCCCCTCGCGACGGGAGGGCCTAGAGAGGCAGTTCTTC.

This clone showed up just once. V is TRBV3-1 (or the pseudogene TRBV3-2) and J is TRBJ2-2; a possible D gene is TRBD2 (6 bases). The CDR3 is 15 amino acids. CDR1 is LGHDT, CDR2 YNNKEL, per germline (reference sequence). Deletions cut 3 bases from V and 3 bases from J, with 11 bases between. The CDR3 coding sequence is TGTGCCAGCAGCCAGGGTAGCGGTTACACCGGGGAGCTGTTTTTT. Translating gives CASSQGSGYTGELFF.

V gene TRBV5-8 combines with J gene TRBJ2-2; D ambiguous. Germline-derived CDR1 and CDR2 are SGHTS and YDEGEE. This CDR3 comprises 16 residues. The V and J ends lost 2 bases and 7 bases respectively, with 18 bases between them. CDR3 in amino acids: CASSFQKAVPGGELFF. The CDR3 nucleotides are TGTGCCAGCAGCTTCCAAAAGGCAGTCCCGGGCGGGGAGCTGTTTTTT.

The chain is built from TRBV11-3 and TRBJ2-7, with TRBD2 matching 7 bases. Trimming took 4 bases from V and 3 from J; bases not matched to a gene: 6. Germline V gives CDR1 SGHNT, CDR2 YENEEA. There are 14 residues in the CDR3. CDR3 loop: CASSCLRGSYEQYF. Written as DNA, the CDR3 is TGTGCCAGCAGCTGTCTTCGCGGGAGCTACGAGCAGTACTTC.

The chain uses TRBV7-9 and TRBJ2-3; 7 nucleotides match TRBD1. The CDR3 is 18 residues long. V was pared by 1 base and J by 4 bases, with 14 bases of the junction left unmatched. Germline CDR1 is SEHNR and CDR2 is FQNEAQ (reference sequence). In DNA, the CDR3 is TGTGCCAGCAGCTTAGACCTGGAAGGACAGGAGGTTTCAGATACGCAGTATTTT. Translation: CASSLDLEGQEVSDTQYF.

This sequence joins TRBV5-5 and TRBJ1-4; 7 positions agree with TRBD1. Germline-derived CDR1 and CDR2 are SGHKS and YYEKEE (reference sequence). V trimming: 0 bases; J trimming: 10 bases; junction bases outside the gene matches: 12. The CDR3 runs to 16 residues. The CDR3 DNA reads as TGTGCCAGCAGCTTGGGAGGACAGGCTCTCACGGGAAAACTGTTTTTT. The encoded protein is CASSLGGQALTGKLFF.

The chain couples TRBV3-1 (or the pseudogene TRBV3-2) to TRBJ2-3; 10 bases match TRBD2. The CDR3 spans 16 residues. CDR1 LGHDT and CDR2 YNNKEL come from the germline V gene (reference sequence). Germline trimming cut 4 bases from V and 5 bases from J; bases unmatched to any gene: 9. Here the CDR3 reads CASSLVFKRGGDTQYF. The DNA of the CDR3 is TGTGCCAGCAGCCTCGTTTTTAAGCGGGGGGGAGATACGCAGTATTTT.

The chain recombines TRBV5-1 with TRBJ2-7, with 14 bases matching TRBD2. The germline V gene encodes CDR1 SGHRS and CDR2 YFSETQ. The CDR3 consists of 15 residues. Unmatched junction bases numbered 5, after V lost 3 bases and J lost 6 bases. CDR3 DNA sequence: TGCGCCAGCAGCTCGACTAGCGGGGGGGGCCGCGAGCAGTACTTC. Translation gives CASSSTSGGGREQYF.

The CDR3 DNA reads as TGTGCCAGCTCGACAGGGAGCGGCTACACCTTC. Its translation is CASSTGSGYTF. This sequence joins TRBV12-3 or TRBV12-4 and TRBJ1-2, with 7 bases matching TRBD1. This CDR3 has 11 residues. V dropped 8 bases and J dropped 8; count of bases not matched to a gene: 5.

The rearrangement uses TRBV7-2 and TRBJ2-2; D may be TRBD2 (5 bases). V lost 5 bases and J 0 bases, leaving 13 bases between the germline ends. The CDR3 is 16 residues long. In germline, CDR1 is SGHTA, CDR2 FQGNSA. Here the CDR3 DNA reads TGTGCCAGCAGCGAGAGCGGACCCACGAACACCGGGGAGCTGTTTTTT. Translated: CASSESGPTNTGELFF.

Concerning this clone itself: A read error may account for a junction end that differs from germline. The chain recombines TRBV30 with TRBJ1-2; D remains unclear. The germline gives CDR1 GTSNPN, CDR2 SVGIG (reference sequence). This CDR3 comprises 12 residues. This CDR3 reads CAWRGANYSYTF. The CDR3 region has the DNA TGTGCCTGGCGAGGAGCTAACTATAGCTACACCTTC.

This clone has just a few counts. The rearrangement joins TRBV2 to TRBJ1-4, with 7 nucleotides matching TRBD1. This CDR3 is 13 amino acids long. J gave up 3 bases and V 9 bases, and 4 bases lay outside the gene matches. Germline CDR1 SNHLY, CDR2 FYNNEI. The CDR3 region is CASTGTANEKLFF. CDR3 nucleotides: TGTGCCAGTACCGGGACAGCTAATGAAAAACTGTTTTTT.

This chain links TRBV27 with TRBJ1-4; D is undetermined. CDR1 and CDR2 from the germline V gene are MNHEY and SMNVEV (reference sequence). The CDR3 runs to 13 residues. Trimming pared 2 bases from V and 6 bases from J, leaving 7 bases between. The CDR3 coding sequence is TGTGCCAGCAGTTTAATACTGGATGAAAAACTGTTTTTT. Encoded protein: CASSLILDEKLFF.

The chain carries TRBV29-1 and TRBJ2-2; tentative D call: TRBD2 (6 bases). The CDR3 sequence is 14 residues long. Trimming stripped 4 bases from V and 7 bases from J, with 16 bases between. Germline V gives CDR1 SQVTM, CDR2 ANQGSEA. The CDR3: CSVVSREVSGELFF. CDR3 coding DNA: TGCAGCGTTGTTAGCAGGGAGGTCAGCGGGGAGCTGTTTTTT.